This T cell receptor (beta chain) was obtained from a study of blood T cell repertoires in COVID-19. The V end was cut by 5 bases, the J end by 11 bases, with 21 bases between. CDR3 length equals 14 residues. Germline values: CDR1 LNHDA, CDR2 SQIVND (reference sequence). Data came from immunoSEQ multiplex PCR; TCRdb stores just in-frame clones and leaves some out. The sample holds 280,000 or so clones, approximately 83% seen once. This chain links TRBV19 with TRBJ1-1; tentatively, D is TRBD1 (5 bases). The sequenced sample was peripheral blood. The receptor was isolated from a woman in her forties or fifties who had recovered from COVID-19. Written as DNA, the CDR3 is TGTGCCAGTAGTTCCCGGGAGGACACCTCCCGGGCTTTCTTT. Protein: CASSSREDTSRAFF.